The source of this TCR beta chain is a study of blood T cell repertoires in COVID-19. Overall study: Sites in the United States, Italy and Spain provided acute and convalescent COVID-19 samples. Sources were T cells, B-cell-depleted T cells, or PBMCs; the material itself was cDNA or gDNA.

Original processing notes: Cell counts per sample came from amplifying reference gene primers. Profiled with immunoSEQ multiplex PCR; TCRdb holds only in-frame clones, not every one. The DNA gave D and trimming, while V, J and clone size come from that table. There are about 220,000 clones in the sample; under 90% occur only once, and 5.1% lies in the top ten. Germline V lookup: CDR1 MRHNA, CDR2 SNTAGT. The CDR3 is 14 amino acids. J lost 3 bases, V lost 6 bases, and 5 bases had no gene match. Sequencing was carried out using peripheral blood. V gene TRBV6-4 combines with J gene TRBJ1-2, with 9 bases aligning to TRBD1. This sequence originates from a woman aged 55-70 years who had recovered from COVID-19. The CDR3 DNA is TGTGCCAGCAGATTCCGGGACAGGGACTATGGCTACACCTTC. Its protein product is CASRFRDRDYGYTF.